The following is a T cell receptor beta chain sequence with its context. From whole blood, total RNA was isolated without any sorting of T cells. The CDR3 length is 15 residues. CDR1 and CDR2 from the germline V gene are SGHRS and YFSETQ. These data come from a study of monozygotic twins with inflammatory bowel disease. During cDNA synthesis, UMIs that each contained a 6-nucleotide sample barcode were added by means of template switching. TCRdb re-called the 5' RACE reads and catalogs CDR3 proteins one per entry, DNA excluded. The table lists some 170,000 distinct CDR3 sequences. This chain uses TRBV5-1 with TRBJ2-2; TCRdb's assignment of TRBD1 cannot be checked, as there is no DNA. The origin of this receptor is a human donor with ulcerative colitis or Crohn's disease, or a healthy co-twin of an affected twin (not recorded which). The sample consisted of blood. This chain's CDR3 is CASSAGQGAHGELFF.